Listed below are T cell receptor beta chains from one sample, sequenced in a study of blood T cell repertoires in COVID-19. TCRdb's copy holds only in-frame clones and misses some; the assay was immunoSEQ multiplex PCR. The sample contains nearly 350,000 clones, about 90% of which appear only once. Sequencing was carried out using peripheral blood. The receptors were gathered from a woman aged 18-29 years who had recovered from COVID-19. CDR3s include the opening cysteine and the closing phenylalanine or tryptophan. Fields, in order: D gene, V gene, clone size, J gene, CDR3 protein, CDR3 DNA. D genes are given only for firm matches. For some rows the clone size is stated as once, few or many, or as a class when expanded; others skip it.

d_gene: TRBD2; v_gene: TRBV4-3; abundance: once; j_gene: TRBJ2-1; CDR3aa: CASSQDPSGAYNEQFF; CDR3nt: TGCGCCAGCAGCCAAGATCCCAGCGGGGCCTACAATGAGCAGTTCTTC
d_gene: .; v_gene: TRBV18; abundance: once; j_gene: TRBJ2-1; CDR3aa: CASSPTDSSSYNEQFF; CDR3nt: TGTGCCAGCTCACCAACGGACAGTAGCTCCTACAATGAGCAGTTCTTC
d_gene: .; v_gene: TRBV27; abundance: .; j_gene: TRBJ1-2; CDR3aa: CASSLPGQGYTF; CDR3nt: TGTGCCAGCAGTTTACCTGGCCAGGGCTACACCTTC
d_gene: TRBD1; v_gene: TRBV5-1; abundance: .; j_gene: TRBJ1-1; CDR3aa: CASSVTGVGNTEAFF; CDR3nt: TGCGCCAGCAGCGTTACAGGGGTTGGGAACACTGAAGCTTTCTTT
d_gene: TRBD2; v_gene: TRBV14; abundance: few; j_gene: TRBJ2-1; CDR3aa: CASSTLAGGLSYNEQFF; CDR3nt: TGTGCCAGCAGCACCCTAGCGGGAGGGCTCTCCTACAATGAGCAGTTCTTC
d_gene: .; v_gene: TRBV9; abundance: .; j_gene: TRBJ2-5; CDR3aa: CASSVAAGRVPETQYF; CDR3nt: TGTGCCAGCAGCGTAGCCGCGGGGCGGGTCCCAGAGACCCAGTACTTC
d_gene: .; v_gene: TRBV5-4; abundance: .; j_gene: TRBJ2-1; CDR3aa: CASSATSSSYNEQFF; CDR3nt: TGTGCCAGCAGCGCGACTAGTAGCTCCTACAATGAGCAGTTCTTC
d_gene: .; v_gene: TRBV3-1/TRBV3-2; abundance: .; j_gene: TRBJ1-1; CDR3aa: CASSQTAGRSEAFF; CDR3nt: TGTGCCAGCAGCCAAACAGCAGGGAGGAGTGAAGCTTTCTTT
d_gene: .; v_gene: TRBV10-3; abundance: .; j_gene: TRBJ1-2; CDR3aa: CAMRVNYGYTF; CDR3nt: TGTGCCATGAGGGTTAACTATGGCTACACCTTC
d_gene: TRBD2; v_gene: TRBV5-4; abundance: .; j_gene: TRBJ2-3; CDR3aa: CASSLVSGKTDTQYF; CDR3nt: TGTGCCAGCAGCTTGGTTAGCGGGAAAACAGATACGCAGTATTTT
d_gene: TRBD2; v_gene: TRBV24-1; abundance: once; j_gene: TRBJ2-3; CDR3aa: CATSSASGRFTDTQYF; CDR3nt: TGTGCCACCAGTTCTGCTAGCGGGAGGTTCACAGATACGCAGTATTTT
d_gene: .; v_gene: TRBV4-3; abundance: .; j_gene: TRBJ2-2; CDR3aa: CASSKSRGAGTGELFF; CDR3nt: TGCGCCAGCAGCAAAAGCAGGGGAGCTGGCACCGGGGAGCTGTTTTTT
d_gene: .; v_gene: TRBV7-2; abundance: .; j_gene: TRBJ2-5; CDR3aa: CASSLVGLETQYF; CDR3nt: TGTGCCAGCAGCTTAGTTGGCCTAGAGACCCAGTACTTC
d_gene: .; v_gene: TRBV19; abundance: .; j_gene: TRBJ1-5; CDR3aa: CAASTAPPGGVLNQPQHF; CDR3nt: TGTGCCGCCAGTACGGCCCCCCCGGGGGGCGTTCTCAATCAGCCCCAGCATTTT
d_gene: TRBD2; v_gene: TRBV24-1; abundance: .; j_gene: TRBJ2-1; CDR3aa: CATSAVGGVFGTNEQFF; CDR3nt: TGTGCCACCAGTGCGGTGGGGGGGGTTTTCGGAACCAATGAGCAGTTCTTC
d_gene: .; v_gene: TRBV7-2; abundance: .; j_gene: TRBJ1-3; CDR3aa: CASSSSGGNTIYF; CDR3nt: TGTGCCAGCAGCTCCAGCGGAGGAAACACCATATATTTT